A single sample gave rise to the 3 T cell receptor beta chains below, sequenced in a study of OX40 agonist ivuxolimab in advanced cancers. The method was immunoSEQ multiplex PCR; TCRdb's version includes in-frame clones alone and lacks a portion of them. The sample contains around 60,000 clones, nearly 85% of which appear only once. Here the sequenced sample was CD4+ or CD8+ T cells sorted from blood, taken in a trial of the OX40 agonist ivuxolimab. The source of these receptors is an adult with an advanced solid tumor such as melanoma, head and neck, liver or kidney cancer.

J is TRBJ2-7 and V is TRBV27; possible D gene TRBD1, 6 bases. The CDR3 consists of 16 residues. The germline V gene has CDR1 MNHEY and CDR2 SMNVEV (reference sequence). V lost 1 base to trimming and J lost 0 bases, with 13 bases between them. CDR3 DNA sequence: TGTGCCAGCAGTTTATTCCGAGCGACAGGCTCCTACGAGCAGTACTTC. Protein product: CASSLFRATGSYEQYF.

J is TRBJ1-2 and V is TRBV4-1; TRBD1 might be the D (5 bases). The CDR3 loop spans 14 amino acids. V was trimmed by 4 bases and J by 8 bases, leaving 17 bases between them. The germline gives CDR1 MGHRA, CDR2 YSYEKL. The CDR3 reads CASSPGTWIWGYTF. In nucleotides, the CDR3 is TGCGCCAGCAGCCCAGGGACTTGGATCTGGGGCTACACCTTC.

The chain uses TRBV30 and TRBJ2-7; maybe TRBD2 (7 bases). The CDR3 runs to 13 residues. The V end was cut by 3 bases, the J end by 2 bases, with 11 bases between. CDR1 and CDR2 (germline): GTSNPN, SVGIG (reference sequence). CDR3 nucleotides: TGTGCCTGGAGCGTGGGGGGGCCCTACGAGCAGTACTTC. Its protein product is CAWSVGGPYEQYF.